A single sample gave rise to the 30 T cell receptor beta chains below, sequenced in a study of blood T cell repertoires in COVID-19. TCRdb keeps only in-frame clones here, not all; method: immunoSEQ multiplex PCR. This sample has hundreds of thousands of clones, with approximately 86% found just once. The specimen was PBMCs or T cells enriched from blood (not recorded which). The receptors shown here come from a woman aged 45-60 years who had recovered from COVID-19.

The rearrangement uses TRBV19 and TRBJ2-7; D possibly corresponds to TRBD1 (7 bases). Germline CDR1 and CDR2: LNHDA and SQIVND (reference sequence). Between the trimmed V and J ends, which lost 6 bases and 5 bases, there was a span of 14 bases. The CDR3 runs 13 residues. CDR3 in amino acids: CASSYRGGDEQYF. The CDR3, as DNA: TGTGCCAGTAGCTACAGGGGAGGAGACGAGCAGTACTTC.

The chain recombines TRBV30 with TRBJ2-3; TRBD2 matches at 7 bases. Germline V lookup: CDR1 GTSNPN, CDR2 SVGIG (reference sequence). The trim removed 4 bases at V and 6 bases at J, leaving 4 bases unmatched. The CDR3 spans 12 residues. DNA of the CDR3: TGTGCCTGGACATGGGGGGGGGATACGCAGTATTTT. Protein: CAWTWGGDTQYF.

This chain connects TRBV2 to TRBJ1-6, with D unresolved. The CDR3 spans 13 residues. In germline, CDR1 is SNHLY, CDR2 FYNNEI. V was clipped by 7 bases and J by 9 bases, with 13 bases between them. CDR3 residues: CASTPGVSSPLHF. CDR3 DNA: TGTGCCAGCACACCGGGAGTAAGTTCACCCCTCCACTTT.

The chain has TRBV5-3 and TRBJ2-6; 12 nucleotides agree with TRBD2. TRBV5-3 is an ORF; its function is uncertain. V trimming: 0 bases; J trimming: 3 bases; junction bases outside the gene matches: 4. The CDR3 has 18 amino acids. The CDR3 spells CARSLVLAGGLGANVLTF. The CDR3 DNA reads TGTGCCAGAAGCTTGGTACTAGCGGGAGGCCTTGGGGCCAACGTCCTGACTTTC.

This rearrangement joins TRBV20-1 to TRBJ2-1; TRBD1 agrees at 8 bases. J was trimmed by 9 bases and V by 3 bases; bases with no gene match: 13. The CDR3 has 15 amino acids. Looked up from germline, CDR1 is DFQATT and CDR2 is SNEGSKA (reference sequence). The CDR3 protein is CSASQFRQGSGEQFF. The CDR3 nucleotides read TGCAGTGCTAGTCAATTCCGACAGGGGTCAGGTGAGCAGTTCTTC.

This chain joins TRBV5-1 and TRBJ2-1; possible D gene TRBD1, 5 bases. The CDR3 has 14 residues. CDR1 SGHRS and CDR2 YFSETQ come from the germline V gene. V shed 1 base and J shed 7 bases, with 12 bases lying between them. CDR3 region: CASSLLGRQNEQFF. For the CDR3, the DNA is TGCGCCAGCAGCTTGTTGGGGCGCCAGAATGAGCAGTTCTTC.

The rearrangement links TRBV29-1 to TRBJ1-6; D unresolved. CDR1 and CDR2 from the germline V gene are SQVTM and ANQGSEA. Deletions cut 7 bases from V and 0 bases from J, with 7 bases between. CDR3 size: 13 residues. CDR3 DNA: TGCAGCGCCAAGAGCTCCTATAATTCACCCCTCCACTTT. Amino acids: CSAKSSYNSPLHF.

The chain joins TRBV5-1 to TRBJ2-5; 14 nucleotides match TRBD2. This CDR3 contains 16 residues. The trim removed 7 bases at V and 2 bases at J, leaving 7 bases unmatched. Germline CDR1 SGHRS, CDR2 YFSETQ. CDR3 nucleotides: TGCGCCAGCCGACTAGCGGGAGGGCCGGGACAAGAGACCCAGTACTTC. It codes for CASRLAGGPGQETQYF.

The V call is TRBV16, the J call TRBJ1-2; D is possibly TRBD1 (5 bases). The germline CDR1 and CDR2 sequences are KGHSY and FQNENV. V gave up 2 bases and J gave up 4 bases, with 14 bases separating them. The CDR3 covers 15 residues. The CDR3 spells CASSQGQGGIYGYTF. The CDR3 DNA reads TGTGCCAGCAGCCAAGGCCAGGGTGGTATCTATGGCTACACCTTC.

Comment on this clone: The same CDR3 is also encoded by other DNA sequences in this sample. The V call is TRBV7-2, the J call TRBJ1-2, with TRBD1 matching 8 bases. Germline-derived CDR1 and CDR2 are SGHTA and FQGNSA. The CDR3 is 13 residues long. V shed 3 bases, J shed 8 bases, and the junction held 5 bases outside the gene matches. The CDR3 DNA reads as TGTGCCAGCAGCTTGGACAGGGTAGGAGGCTACACCTTC. It is translated as CASSLDRVGGYTF.

The chain uses TRBV11-2 and TRBJ1-6; TRBD1 might be the D (6 bases). The V end lost 1 base, the J end lost 8 bases, and 12 bases lay between the germline ends. CDR3 length: 15 amino acids. Germline V gene lookup returns CDR1 SGHAT and CDR2 FQNNGV. Here the CDR3 reads CASSLVGAGDSPLHF. The CDR3 DNA follows: TGTGCCAGCAGCTTAGTGGGGGCTGGGGATTCACCCCTCCACTTT. Full variable domain (missing parts from reference TRBV11-2 and TRBJ1-6): EAGVAQSPRYKIIEKRQSVAFWCNPISGHATLYWYQQILGQGPKLLIQFQNNGVVDDSQLPKDRFSAERLKGVDSTLKIQPAKLEDSAVYLCASSLVGAGDSPLHFGNGTRLTVT.

The chain joins TRBV7-9 to TRBJ2-7; 10 bases fit TRBD2. V shed 1 base, J shed 7 bases, and the junction held 10 bases outside the gene matches. CDR3 length: 16 amino acids. CDR1 SEHNR and CDR2 FQNEAQ come from the germline V gene (reference sequence). CDR3 bases: TGTGCCAGCAGCTTAGTGTTAGCGGGAGGATCCTGGGAGCAGTACTTC. Translating gives CASSLVLAGGSWEQYF.

This chain links TRBV18 with TRBJ2-7; TRBD2 is a possible D gene (6 bases). Germline-derived CDR1 and CDR2 are KGHSH and LQKENI. Trimming left V 2 bases short and J 4 bases short, with 15 bases between. This CDR3 comprises 15 residues. The CDR3 bases are TGTGCCAGCTCACCATCCAGCGGGCCTGGGTACGAGCAGTACTTC. It specifies CASSPSSGPGYEQYF.

The chain couples TRBV5-1 to TRBJ1-5, with a weak D call TRBD1 (5 bases). The V gene lost 2 bases and the J gene lost 4 bases, with 13 bases spanning the gap. The CDR3 contains 15 residues. From germline, CDR1 is SGHRS and CDR2 YFSETQ. The CDR3 nucleotides are TGCGCCAGCAGCTTAGGGGTGGGCTTAAATCAGCCCCAGCATTTT. It translates to CASSLGVGLNQPQHF.

The chain links TRBV30 to TRBJ1-3; D unresolved. Trimming cost V 5 bases and J 4 bases, with 12 bases left between them. Per germline, CDR1 GTSNPN and CDR2 SVGIG (reference sequence). The CDR3 runs 13 residues. The CDR3 nucleotides are TGTGCCTGGGAGTACGCGACAGGAAACACCATATATTTT. Translation: CAWEYATGNTIYF.

The rearrangement joins TRBV6-1 to TRBJ2-1; 8 positions agree with TRBD2. Trimming at V came to 4 bases and at J to 1 base, leaving 6 bases not matched to a gene. This CDR3 region has 16 residues. Germline loops: CDR1 MNHNS, CDR2 SASEGT. The CDR3: CASSVAGGGSYNEQFF. Written as DNA, the CDR3 is TGTGCCAGCAGTGTCGCCGGCGGGGGGTCCTACAATGAGCAGTTCTTC.

The chain carries TRBV3-1 (or the pseudogene TRBV3-2) and TRBJ2-4; D is uncertain. The length of the CDR3 is 17 residues. Trimming stripped 1 base from V and 0 bases from J, with 13 bases between. Germline V gene sequence: CDR1 LGHDT, CDR2 YNNKEL (reference sequence). This chain's CDR3 is CASSQGGLLLAKNIQYF. The CDR3 DNA follows: TGTGCCAGCAGCCAAGGAGGTTTGCTGCTAGCCAAAAACATTCAGTACTTC.

This clone occurred once. CDR3 in amino acids: CASTGTGEKLFF. DNA of the CDR3: TGTGCCAGTACAGGGACAGGGGAAAAACTGTTTTTT. This sequence joins TRBV19 and TRBJ1-4; 9 bases line up with TRBD1. Germline values: CDR1 LNHDA, CDR2 SQIVND (reference sequence). This CDR3 has 12 residues. The V and J ends lost 7 bases and 8 bases, in that order; junction bases with no gene match: 2.

The chain employs TRBV2 and TRBJ2-1; 8 positions agree with TRBD2. CDR3 length: 14 residues. V lost 10 bases and J lost 7; bases outside the gene matches: 12. Germline-derived CDR1 and CDR2 are SNHLY and FYNNEI. The DNA for the CDR3 is TGTGCCACCACGGGGGGGGTAGTCGGTAATGAGCAGTTCTTC. This encodes CATTGGVVGNEQFF.

This chain joins TRBV10-3 and TRBJ1-2; D is perhaps TRBD1 (5 bases). This CDR3 has 14 amino acids. The germline V and J ends were trimmed by 3 bases and 5 bases, with 13 bases remaining between them. Germline V gene data show CDR1 as ENHRY and CDR2 as SYGVKD. The CDR3 is CAISDSDKNYGYTF. The CDR3 coding sequence is TGTGCCATCAGTGATTCGGACAAGAATTATGGCTACACCTTC.

The J gene is TRBJ2-3, the V gene TRBV9; D might be TRBD2 (6 bases). V lost 0 bases and J 4 bases, leaving 21 bases between the germline ends. The CDR3 loop spans 18 amino acids. Germline V gene sequence: CDR1 SGDLS, CDR2 YYNGEE. CDR3 sequence reads: CASSVAPPVPGLSDTQYF. CDR3 nucleotide sequence: TGTGCCAGCAGCGTAGCCCCCCCCGTCCCGGGACTTTCAGATACGCAGTATTTT.

DNA of the CDR3: TGTGCCAGCAGTTTTATGGGACAGGGTGACGAGACCCAGTACTTC. Its translation is CASSFMGQGDETQYF. This chain links TRBV27 with TRBJ2-5, with 9 positions matching TRBD1. CDR1 and CDR2 from the germline V gene are MNHEY and SMNVEV (reference sequence). The junction had 7 bases not matched to a gene; V was cut back by 3 bases and J by 5 bases. This CDR3 is 15 amino acids long.

This clone was recorded at least ten times. V usage is TRBV4-2 and J usage is TRBJ2-3; TRBD2 is a possible D gene (6 bases). Deletions cut 0 bases from V and 1 base from J, with 14 bases between. This CDR3 spans 17 amino acids. Germline V CDR1 and CDR2: LGHNA, YNFKEQ. The CDR3 DNA is TGTGCCAGCAGCCAAGAATGGGGGGAAGGGGGCACAGATACGCAGTATTTT. This encodes CASSQEWGEGGTDTQYF.

The V gene is TRBV7-9, the J gene TRBJ2-2, with TRBD2 matching 8 bases. This CDR3 spans 15 amino acids. Germline V lookup: CDR1 SEHNR, CDR2 FQNEAQ (reference sequence). V lost 5 bases, J lost 4 bases, and 6 bases stayed unmatched. The CDR3 nucleotides are TGTGCCAGCAGCGTGAGCGGGAGAGGCACCGGGGAGCTGTTTTTT. This gives the protein CASSVSGRGTGELFF. The complete variable domain, with remaining parts taken from reference TRBV7-9 and TRBJ2-2, reads DTGVSQNPRHKITKRGQNVTFRCDPISEHNRLYWYRQTLGQGPEFLTYFQNEAQLEKSRLLSDRFSAERPKGSFSTLEIQRTEQGDSAMYLCASSVSGRGTGELFFGEGSRLTVL.

The table lists this clone with a count of one. Written as DNA, the CDR3 is TGTGCCAGCAGCTTGGAGGTTTCTGCAGCGGGAGGGTACAATGAGCAGTTCTTC. It specifies CASSLEVSAAGGYNEQFF. The J gene is TRBJ2-1, the V gene TRBV7-2; 10 nucleotides align to TRBD2. CDR3 length equals 18 residues. Germline assignment: CDR1 SGHTA and CDR2 FQGNSA. The ends lost 3 bases at V and 4 bases at J; junction bases unmatched: 12.

This clone was seen only once. The rearrangement links TRBV7-6 to TRBJ2-7; TRBD1 might be the D (5 bases). This CDR3 spans 12 amino acids. Trimming removed 5 bases from V and 6 bases from J, with 11 bases in between. In germline, CDR1 is SGHVS, CDR2 FNYEAQ. The CDR3 region has the DNA TGTGCCAGCAGCCACGTTAGGGGCGAGCAGTACTTC. It encodes CASSHVRGEQYF.

The chain uses TRBV28 and TRBJ2-4; 15 nucleotides line up with TRBD2. Looked up from germline, CDR1 is MDHEN and CDR2 is SYDVKM. The J segment lost 7 bases and the V segment lost 9 bases, leaving 10 bases of the junction unmatched. The length of the CDR3 is 16 residues. The CDR3: CASYSKGLAGGNIQYF. In DNA form, the CDR3 reads TGTGCCAGTTACTCAAAAGGACTAGCGGGAGGGAACATTCAGTACTTC.

The gene calls are TRBV7-8 and TRBJ2-5; maybe TRBD2 (6 bases). Germline values: CDR1 SGHVS, CDR2 FQNEAQ. The CDR3 covers 15 residues. V was trimmed by 7 bases and J by 1 base, leaving 16 bases between them. The CDR3 sequence is CASKSTLAVQETQYF. DNA of the CDR3: TGTGCCAGCAAGTCGACACTAGCAGTCCAAGAGACCCAGTACTTC.

The V and J genes are TRBV27 and TRBJ2-1, with D possibly matching TRBD1 (5 bases). Germline-derived CDR1 and CDR2 are MNHEY and SMNVEV (reference sequence). Trimming removed 5 bases from V and 1 base from J, with 15 bases in between. The CDR3 is 16 amino acids. The CDR3 DNA reads TGTGCCAGCAGTCCTTGGACACTTCGGTCCTACAATGAGCAGTTCTTC. It is translated as CASSPWTLRSYNEQFF.

The chain joins TRBV15 to TRBJ1-1, with D hard to call. CDR3 length equals 15 residues. CDR1 LNHNV and CDR2 YYDKDF come from the germline V gene (reference sequence). V lost 0 bases to trimming and J lost 7 bases, with 15 bases between them. CDR3 loop: CATSRDKRPEGEAFF. In DNA, the CDR3 is TGTGCCACCAGCAGAGATAAAAGACCTGAGGGTGAAGCTTTCTTT.